This section outlines one T cell receptor (beta chain) sequence together with its context. Its specificity is not known. V lost 4 bases and J lost 5, with 23 bases in between. CDR3 size: 17 residues. Germline V CDR1 and CDR2: MNHNS, SASEGT. Separate from the roughly 700-subject first cohort was the approximately 120-subject validation cohort, to which the donors belonged. These data come from a study of cytomegalovirus exposure and HLA in healthy donors. Only in-frame clones appear in the TCRdb table, and some are missing; sequencing was by immunoSEQ multiplex PCR. The sample consists of roughly 220,000 clones, around 80% of them appearing once. Study-level points and caveats: There were some public TCRs occurring in many donors, but most TCR sequences were rare. That first-cohort TCR clusters tended to co-occur in the 120 or so validation repertoires was found in a later analysis. The authors listed around 150 TCR beta chains as cytomegalovirus-associated.

This receptor was obtained from a woman in her twenties or thirties in good health and CMV-seropositive. Sequencing used PBMCs. The rearrangement joins TRBV6-1 to TRBJ2-5; D is possibly TRBD1 (6 bases). CDR3 region: CASSGSLSDSWEETQYF. Written as DNA, the CDR3 is TGTGCCAGCAGTGGATCCTTGTCGGACAGCTGGGAGGAGACCCAGTACTTC.